The rows below give T cell receptor beta chains drawn from one sample of a study of early T cells in non-severe SARS-CoV-2 infection. Each CDR3 protein gets one entry after TCRdb re-called the 5' RACE reads with MiXCR. The table records 65,000 to 75,000 distinct CDR3 sequences, 11% of them present only once. Sequenced sample: whole blood. Source of these receptors: an adult who was a healthcare worker with PCR-confirmed SARS-CoV-2 infection or an uninfected control (not recorded which). CDR3s leave out the opening cysteine and the closing phenylalanine or tryptophan. The order of the fields is V gene, J gene, clone size, D gene, CDR3 length, CDR3 protein. The D gene is left open where the match is weak. Part of the rows lack a size; the others show once, few, many or a class for expanded clones.

>TRBV11-2|TRBJ2-7|many|.|9
ASGFSYEQY
>TRBV5-1|TRBJ2-7|.|.|12
ASSPGDWVAEQY
>TRBV13|TRBJ2-7|many|TRBD1|13
ASSQGTGHSYEQY
>TRBV9|TRBJ1-1|many|.|11
ASSIGANTEAF
>TRBV11-2|TRBJ2-1|.|TRBD1|13
ASSLEPGQGESKF
>TRBV5-1|TRBJ2-3|.|.|12
ASSFGEREDTQY
>TRBV18|TRBJ2-3|many|.|11
ASSPPVTDTQY
>TRBV28|TRBJ2-1|many|TRBD1|11
ASSEDRDNEQF
>TRBV5-5|TRBJ2-5|.|.|14
ASSFISGPREETQY
>TRBV5-1|TRBJ1-1|many|.|11
ASSLAGVTEAF
>TRBV30|TRBJ1-6|.|.|15
AWSVRLAGAYNSPLH
>TRBV29-1|TRBJ2-1|few|TRBD2|12
SYQSGGAYNEQF
>TRBV30|TRBJ2-2|medium-sized|.|13
AWSVRQSDTGELF
>TRBV7-9|TRBJ1-1|many|.|10
ASSWGAAEAF
>TRBV10-2|TRBJ2-3|few|TRBD2|11
ASTSGVPDTQY
>TRBV4-1|TRBJ2-7|many|.|12
ASSQESRAYEQY
>TRBV11-2|TRBJ2-2|many|.|14
ASSFSGTLNTGELF
>TRBV9|TRBJ2-7|few|TRBD2|14
ASSVDLTSGGYEQY
>TRBV3-1|TRBJ2-1|few|.|13
ASSQDMKQGGEQF
>TRBV2|TRBJ2-3|many|.|13
ASTPGTASTDTQY
>TRBV7-7|TRBJ2-2|many|TRBD2|11
ASSLGRAGELF
>TRBV29-1|TRBJ2-3|.|TRBD2|13
SALRLAGGLDTQY
>TRBV27|TRBJ1-4|.|.|12
ASTSRAAHEKLF
>TRBV11-2|TRBJ2-5|many|TRBD2|15
ASSPWTSGYAQETQY
>TRBV7-8|TRBJ1-6|many|.|12
ATALGGKNSPLH
>TRBV6-1|TRBJ2-2|few|.|11
ASTAISTGELF
>TRBV29-1|TRBJ2-7|.|TRBD1|10
SVTGTGDEQY
>TRBV3-1|TRBJ1-1|few|.|11
ASSQDLDTEAF
>TRBV29-1|TRBJ2-7|few|.|8
SAVGGEQY
>TRBV5-1|TRBJ2-3|once|TRBD2|13
ASCLADTGTDTQY
>TRBV12-3/TRBV12-4|TRBJ2-6|few|.|13
ASSLAGDGANVLT
>TRBV5-1|TRBJ1-1|many|.|10
ASSGMNTEAF
>TRBV28|TRBJ2-2|many|.|13
ASSSEGSGAGELF
>TRBV20-1|TRBJ2-7|few|TRBD1|11
SAAWDSELEQY
>TRBV2|TRBJ2-7|many|.|11
ASISGPPREQY
>TRBV29-1|TRBJ2-1|many|.|11
SVEEVRWGEQF
>TRBV7-8|TRBJ2-1|.|.|12
ASSLVSAYNEQF
>TRBV6-5|TRBJ2-7|few|TRBD1|14
ASSSTSGTGVYEQY
>TRBV11-2|TRBJ2-1|.|TRBD2|15
ASSLRPAGDLANEQF
>TRBV4-1|TRBJ2-3|many|.|13
ASSQRPGTTDTQY
>TRBV7-9|TRBJ2-7|.|.|11
ASRSYGVYEQY
>TRBV12-3/TRBV12-4|TRBJ2-1|many|.|13
ASSFFQGSYNEQF
>TRBV5-1|TRBJ2-5|many|TRBD2|14
ASSPGGTLLGETQY
>TRBV20-1|TRBJ1-6|.|.|12
SARGQTNNSPLH
>TRBV20-1|TRBJ1-5|.|.|12
SARESTGAPRQH